Presented here are 2 T cell receptor beta chains from one specimen sequenced in a study of blood T cell repertoires in COVID-19. Clones were sequenced by immunoSEQ multiplex PCR, and TCRdb holds only the in-frame ones, with some missing. This sample has about 180,000 clones, with 81% found just once. The sample was PBMCs or T cells enriched from blood (not recorded which). These receptors originate from a woman aged 40 to 49 with acute COVID-19.

The genes are TRBV9 and TRBJ2-7, with 8 bases aligning to TRBD1. With V trimmed by 4 bases and J by 5 bases, 8 bases remained unmatched. The CDR3 covers 14 residues. The germline V gene encodes CDR1 SGDLS and CDR2 YYNGEE. CDR3 sequence reads: CASSPNGQGDEQYF. For the CDR3, the DNA is TGTGCCAGCAGCCCTAACGGACAGGGCGACGAGCAGTACTTC.

This clone has a handful of counts. J is TRBJ2-3 and V is TRBV12-2; TRBD1 reflects the table's D call only, with no check against the DNA. TRBV12-2 counts as a pseudogene. The length of the CDR3 is 18 residues. CDR3 coding DNA: TGTGCAAGTCGCTTACCCGCAACGGACAGAACTAGCACAGATACGCAGTATTTT. Its protein is CASRLPATDRTSTDTQYF.